The 3 T cell receptor beta chains given below trace back to one sample, sequenced in a study of T cell changes during pregnancy in multiple sclerosis. The repertoire was sequenced with immunoSEQ multiplex PCR; TCRdb's copy has only in-frame clones and lacks some. This sample has some 30,000 clones, with around 90% found just once. This specimen was CD8+ T cells from peripheral blood mononuclear cells, taken before pregnancy. Source of these receptors: a female donor with multiple sclerosis, enrolled in a pregnancy study.

The V call is TRBV7-8, the J call TRBJ1-1; TRBD1 matches at 8 bases. CDR1 is SGHVS and CDR2 is FQNEAQ in the germline V gene. V trimming: 1 base; J trimming: 7 bases; junction bases outside the gene matches: 8. This CDR3 is built from 15 residues. The CDR3 DNA reads TGTGCCAGCAGCTTAGGTTCAGGGGGCGTCGGTGAAGCTTTCTTT. It translates to CASSLGSGGVGEAFF.

This chain uses TRBV5-1 with TRBJ2-5; TRBD2 matches at 8 bases. J gave up 1 base and V 3 bases, and 5 bases lay outside the gene matches. The CDR3 loop spans 15 amino acids. Per germline, CDR1 SGHRS and CDR2 YFSETQ. For the CDR3, the DNA is TGCGCCAGCAGCTCCCTAGCGGGTTCCCAAGAGACCCAGTACTTC. Translation gives CASSSLAGSQETQYF.

The chain combines TRBV5-6 with TRBJ2-7; the D gene is possibly TRBD2 (5 bases). This CDR3 spans 13 amino acids. Trimming cost V 2 bases and J 5 bases, with 11 bases left between them. CDR1 and CDR2 (germline): SGHDT, YYEEEE. CDR3 DNA: TGTGCCAGCAGCTTAGGAGAGGGCCACGAGCAGTACTTC. It encodes CASSLGEGHEQYF.